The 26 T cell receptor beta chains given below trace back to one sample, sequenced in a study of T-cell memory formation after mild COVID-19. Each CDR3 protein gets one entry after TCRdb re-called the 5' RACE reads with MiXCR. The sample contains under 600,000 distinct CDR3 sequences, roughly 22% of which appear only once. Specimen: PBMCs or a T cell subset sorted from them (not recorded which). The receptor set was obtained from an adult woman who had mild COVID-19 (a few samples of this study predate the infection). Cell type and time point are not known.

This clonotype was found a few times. CDR3 DNA sequence: TGTGCCAGCTCGGAACTGGCGGGAGGGCCGGGCACCGGGGAGCTGTTTTTT. Protein: CASSELAGGPGTGELFF. The chain uses TRBV6-4 and TRBJ2-2; 9 nucleotides line up with TRBD2. Germline values: CDR1 MRHNA, CDR2 SNTAGT. The CDR3 contains 17 residues. The trim removed 8 bases at V and 4 bases at J, leaving 14 bases unmatched.

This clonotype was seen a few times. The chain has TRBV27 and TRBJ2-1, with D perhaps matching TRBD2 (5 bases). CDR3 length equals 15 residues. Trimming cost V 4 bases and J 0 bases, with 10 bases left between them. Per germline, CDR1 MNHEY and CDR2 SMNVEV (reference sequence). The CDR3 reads CASSYRAASYNEQFF. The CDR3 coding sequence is TGTGCCAGCAGTTACCGAGCGGCCTCCTACAATGAGCAGTTCTTC.

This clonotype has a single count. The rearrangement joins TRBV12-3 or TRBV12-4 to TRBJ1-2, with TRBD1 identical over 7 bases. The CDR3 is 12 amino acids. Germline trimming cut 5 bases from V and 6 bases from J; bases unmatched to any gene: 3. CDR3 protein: CASSGDSHGYTF. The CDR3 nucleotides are TGTGCCAGCAGTGGGGACAGCCATGGCTACACCTTC.

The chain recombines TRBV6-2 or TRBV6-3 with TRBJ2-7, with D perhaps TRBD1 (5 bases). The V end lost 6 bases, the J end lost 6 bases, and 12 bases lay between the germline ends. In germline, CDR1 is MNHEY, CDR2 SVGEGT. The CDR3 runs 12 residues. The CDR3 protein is CASSSTVSEQYF. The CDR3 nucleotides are TGTGCCAGCAGCTCGACAGTTTCCGAGCAGTACTTC.

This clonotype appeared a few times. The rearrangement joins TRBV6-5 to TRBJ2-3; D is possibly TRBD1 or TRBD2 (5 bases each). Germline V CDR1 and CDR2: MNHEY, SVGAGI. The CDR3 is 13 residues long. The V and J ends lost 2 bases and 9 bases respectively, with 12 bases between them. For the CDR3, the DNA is TGTGCCAGCAGTTACCTACTAGGGGACACGCAGTATTTT. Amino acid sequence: CASSYLLGDTQYF.

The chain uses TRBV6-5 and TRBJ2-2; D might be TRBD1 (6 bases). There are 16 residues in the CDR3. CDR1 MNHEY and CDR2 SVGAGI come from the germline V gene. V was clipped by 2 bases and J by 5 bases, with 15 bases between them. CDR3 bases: TGTGCCAGCAGTTACACGAGAGTACAGGGAACCGGGGAGCTGTTTTTT. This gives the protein CASSYTRVQGTGELFF.

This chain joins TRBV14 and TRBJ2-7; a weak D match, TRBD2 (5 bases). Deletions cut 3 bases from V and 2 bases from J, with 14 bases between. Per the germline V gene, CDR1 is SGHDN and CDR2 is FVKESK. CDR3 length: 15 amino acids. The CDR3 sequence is CASSHTPGLPYEQYF. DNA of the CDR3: TGTGCCAGCAGCCATACCCCAGGACTCCCCTACGAGCAGTACTTC. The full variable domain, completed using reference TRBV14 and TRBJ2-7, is EAGVTQFPSHSVIEKGQTVTLRCDPISGHDNLYWYRRVMGKEIKFLLHFVKESKQDESGMPNNRFLAERTGGTYSTLKVQPAELEDSGVYFCASSHTPGLPYEQYFGPGTRLTVT.

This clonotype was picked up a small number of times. The CDR3 DNA reads TGTGCCAGCGAAGGGTACGGCGAGCAGTACTTC. Its translation: CASEGYGEQYF. The chain has TRBV6-2 or TRBV6-3 and TRBJ2-7; D uncertain. There are 11 residues in the CDR3. Trimming stripped 8 bases from V and 6 bases from J, with 11 bases between. Germline lookup yields CDR1 MNHEY and CDR2 SVGEGT.

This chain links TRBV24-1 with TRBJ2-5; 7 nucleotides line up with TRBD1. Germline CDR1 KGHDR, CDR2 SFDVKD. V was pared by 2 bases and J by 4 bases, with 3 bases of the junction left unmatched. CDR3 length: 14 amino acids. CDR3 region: CATSDSRTGETQYF. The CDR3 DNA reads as TGTGCCACCAGTGATTCCCGGACAGGAGAGACCCAGTACTTC.

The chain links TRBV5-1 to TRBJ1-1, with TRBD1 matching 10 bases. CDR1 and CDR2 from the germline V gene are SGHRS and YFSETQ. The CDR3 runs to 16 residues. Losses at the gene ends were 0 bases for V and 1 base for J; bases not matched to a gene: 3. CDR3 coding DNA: TGCGCCAGCAGCTTGGGACAGGGGGCGAGGAACACTGAAGCTTTCTTT. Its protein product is CASSLGQGARNTEAFF.

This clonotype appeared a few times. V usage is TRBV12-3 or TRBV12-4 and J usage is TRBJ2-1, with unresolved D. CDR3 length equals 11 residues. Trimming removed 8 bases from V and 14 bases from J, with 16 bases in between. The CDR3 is CASSFPGPKFF. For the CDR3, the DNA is TGTGCCAGCTCCTTTCCGGGTCCTAAGTTCTTC.

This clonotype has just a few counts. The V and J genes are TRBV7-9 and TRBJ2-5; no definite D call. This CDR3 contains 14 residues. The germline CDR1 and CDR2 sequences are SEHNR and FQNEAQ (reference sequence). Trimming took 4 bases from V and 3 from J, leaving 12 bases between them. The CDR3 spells CASSSPRPEETQYF. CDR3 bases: TGTGCCAGCAGCTCCCCCAGGCCCGAAGAGACCCAGTACTTC.

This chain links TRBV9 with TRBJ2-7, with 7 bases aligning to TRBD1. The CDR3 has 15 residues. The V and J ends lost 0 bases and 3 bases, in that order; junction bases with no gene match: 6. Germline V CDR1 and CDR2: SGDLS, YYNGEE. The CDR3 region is CASSVDSGGFYEQYF. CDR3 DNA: TGTGCCAGCAGCGTAGATTCAGGGGGTTTCTACGAGCAGTACTTC.

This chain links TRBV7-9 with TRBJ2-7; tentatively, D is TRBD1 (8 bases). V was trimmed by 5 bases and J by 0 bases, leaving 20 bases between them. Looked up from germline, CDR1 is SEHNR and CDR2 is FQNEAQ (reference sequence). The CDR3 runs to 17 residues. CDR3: CASSTGGLADSSYEQYF. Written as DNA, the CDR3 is TGTGCCAGCAGCACAGGGGGGCTAGCGGACAGCTCCTACGAGCAGTACTTC.

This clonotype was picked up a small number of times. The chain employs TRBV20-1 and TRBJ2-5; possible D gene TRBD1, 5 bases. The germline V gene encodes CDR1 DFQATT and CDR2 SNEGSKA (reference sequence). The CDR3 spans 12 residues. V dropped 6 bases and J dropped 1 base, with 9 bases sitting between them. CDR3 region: CSADSRQETQYF. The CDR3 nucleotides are TGCAGTGCCGACAGTCGCCAAGAGACCCAGTACTTC.

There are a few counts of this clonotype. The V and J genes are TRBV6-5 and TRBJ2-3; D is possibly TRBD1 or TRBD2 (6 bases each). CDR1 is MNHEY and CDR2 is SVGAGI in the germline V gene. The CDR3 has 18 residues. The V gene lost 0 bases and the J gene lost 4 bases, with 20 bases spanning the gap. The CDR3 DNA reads TGTGCCAGCAGTTACTCGGGGCGCCGTTTGAGGGGGGCAGATACGCAGTATTTT. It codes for CASSYSGRRLRGADTQYF.

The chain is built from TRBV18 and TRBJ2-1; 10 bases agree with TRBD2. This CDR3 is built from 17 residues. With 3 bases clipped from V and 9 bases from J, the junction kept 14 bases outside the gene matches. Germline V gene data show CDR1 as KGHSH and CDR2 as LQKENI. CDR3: CASSPSLAGVLKGEQFF. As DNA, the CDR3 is TGTGCCAGCTCACCCTCTCTAGCGGGGGTCCTGAAGGGTGAGCAGTTCTTC.

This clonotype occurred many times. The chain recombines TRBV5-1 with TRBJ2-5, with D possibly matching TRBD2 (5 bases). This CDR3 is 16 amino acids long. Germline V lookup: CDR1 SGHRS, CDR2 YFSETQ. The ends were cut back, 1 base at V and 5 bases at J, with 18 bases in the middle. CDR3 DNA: TGCGCCAGCAGCTTGTCGGAGCAGCGGTCAACGGAGACCCAGTACTTC. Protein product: CASSLSEQRSTETQYF.

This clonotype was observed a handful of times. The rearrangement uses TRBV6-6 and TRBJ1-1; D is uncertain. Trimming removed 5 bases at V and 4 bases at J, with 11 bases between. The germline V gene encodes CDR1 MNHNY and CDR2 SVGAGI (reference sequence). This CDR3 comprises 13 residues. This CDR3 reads CASSLTRITEAFF. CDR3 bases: TGTGCCAGCAGTCTTACGAGAATCACTGAAGCTTTCTTT.

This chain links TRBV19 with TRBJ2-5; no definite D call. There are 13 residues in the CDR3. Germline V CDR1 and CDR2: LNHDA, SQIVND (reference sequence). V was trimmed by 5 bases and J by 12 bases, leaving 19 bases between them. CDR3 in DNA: TGTGCCAGTAGTCTACATCGAGAGGAATCTAAGTACTTC. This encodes CASSLHREESKYF. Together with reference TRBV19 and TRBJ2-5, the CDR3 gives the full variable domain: DGGITQSPKYLFRKEGQNVTLSCEQNLNHDAMYWYRQDPGQGLRLIYYSQIVNDFQKGDIAEGYSVSREKKESFPLTVTSAQKNPTAFYLCASSLHREESKYFGPGTRLLVL.

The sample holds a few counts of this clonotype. The CDR3 region is CASSLSGGNTIYF. The CDR3 DNA sequence: TGTGCCAGCAGCTTGTCGGGGGGAAACACCATATATTTT. This sequence joins TRBV7-2 and TRBJ1-3; D ambiguous. The CDR3 has 13 residues. Between the trimmed V and J ends, which lost 3 bases and 4 bases, there was a span of 7 bases. Germline V gives CDR1 SGHTA, CDR2 FQGNSA.

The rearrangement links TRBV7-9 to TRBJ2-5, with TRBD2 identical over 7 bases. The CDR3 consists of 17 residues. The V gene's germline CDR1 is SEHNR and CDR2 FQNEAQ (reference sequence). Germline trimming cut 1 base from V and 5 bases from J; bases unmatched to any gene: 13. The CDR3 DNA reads TGTGCCAGCAGCTTAGGACCCCGGACTAGAGGGTCGGAGACCCAGTACTTC. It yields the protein CASSLGPRTRGSETQYF.

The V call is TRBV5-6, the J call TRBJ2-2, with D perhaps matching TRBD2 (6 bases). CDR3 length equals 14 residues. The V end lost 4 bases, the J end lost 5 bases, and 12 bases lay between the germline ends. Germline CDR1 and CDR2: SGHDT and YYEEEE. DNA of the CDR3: TGTGCCAGCAGCACGGGGGTTAGTACCGGGGAGCTGTTTTTT. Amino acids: CASSTGVSTGELFF.

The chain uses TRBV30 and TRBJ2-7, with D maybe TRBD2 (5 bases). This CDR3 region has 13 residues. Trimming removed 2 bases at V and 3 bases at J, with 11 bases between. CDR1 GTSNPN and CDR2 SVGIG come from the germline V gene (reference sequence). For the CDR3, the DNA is TGTGCCTGGAGTACCCTAGCTCACTACGAGCAGTACTTC. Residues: CAWSTLAHYEQYF. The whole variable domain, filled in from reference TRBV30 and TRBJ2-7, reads SQTIHQWPATLVQPVGSPLSLECTVEGTSNPNLYWYRQAAGRGLQLLFYSVGIGQISSEVPQNLSASRPQDRQFILSSKKLLLSDSGFYLCAWSTLAHYEQYFGPGTRLTVT.

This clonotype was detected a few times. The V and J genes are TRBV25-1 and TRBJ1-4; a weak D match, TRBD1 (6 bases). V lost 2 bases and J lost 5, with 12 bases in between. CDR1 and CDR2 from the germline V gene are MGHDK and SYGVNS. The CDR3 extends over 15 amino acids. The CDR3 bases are TGTGCCAGCAGTGAAATAGGGGGACGGAATGAAAAACTGTTTTTT. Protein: CASSEIGGRNEKLFF.

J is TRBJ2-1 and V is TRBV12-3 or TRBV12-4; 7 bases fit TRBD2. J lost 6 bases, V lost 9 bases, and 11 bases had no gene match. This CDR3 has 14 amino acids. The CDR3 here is CASLAREPPNEQFF. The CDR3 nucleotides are TGTGCCAGTCTCGCGCGGGAGCCCCCCAATGAGCAGTTCTTC.